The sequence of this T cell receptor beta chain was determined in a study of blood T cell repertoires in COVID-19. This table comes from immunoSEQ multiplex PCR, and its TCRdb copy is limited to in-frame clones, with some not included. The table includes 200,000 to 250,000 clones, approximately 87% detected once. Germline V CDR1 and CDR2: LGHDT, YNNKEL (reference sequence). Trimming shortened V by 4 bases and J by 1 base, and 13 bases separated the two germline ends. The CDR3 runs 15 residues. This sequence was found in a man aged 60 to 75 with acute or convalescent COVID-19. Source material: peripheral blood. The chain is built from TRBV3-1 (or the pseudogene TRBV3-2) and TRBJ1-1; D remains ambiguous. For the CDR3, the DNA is TGTGCCAGCAGCCCTGTAACGGGAACGAACACTGAAGCTTTCTTT. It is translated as CASSPVTGTNTEAFF.